This T cell receptor (beta chain) was captured in a study of blood T cell repertoires in COVID-19. Method: immunoSEQ multiplex PCR; TCRdb's copy keeps in-frame clones and lacks some. The top ten clones hold 2.5% to 3% of a sample with 250,000 to 300,000 clones, about 76% of them seen once. In this sample, this clone turned up a few times. There are 16 residues in the CDR3. Germline CDR1 SEHNR, CDR2 FQNEAQ (reference sequence). The V end was cut by 1 base, the J end by 6 bases, with 16 bases between. This sequence joins TRBV7-9 and TRBJ2-1; D unclear. Sequenced sample: peripheral blood. This TCR came from a woman aged 55-75 years with active or convalescent COVID-19. Written as DNA, the CDR3 is TGTGCCAGCAGCTTAGTGGTTCAGGTTGGCCGCAATGAGCAGTTCTTC. Translating it yields CASSLVVQVGRNEQFF. The variable domain in full, with the rest retrieved from reference TRBV7-9 and TRBJ2-1, is DTGVSQNPRHKITKRGQNVTFRCDPISEHNRLYWYRQTLGQGPEFLTYFQNEAQLEKSRLLSDRFSAERPKGSFSTLEIQRTEQGDSAMYLCASSLVVQVGRNEQFFGPGTRLTVL.